The 18 T cell receptor beta chains in this list originate from one sample, sequenced in a study of T cells in Graves' hyperthyroidism and ophthalmopathy. RNA transcripts gave rise to amplified TCR beta CDR3 regions. TCR CDR3 regions were first amplified by RT-PCR with HTBI primers. TCRdb independently ran MiXCR on the multiplex PCR reads; one entry per CDR3 protein. The table lists a few hundred thousand distinct CDR3 sequences, under 15% of them singletons, with 30% to 35% in the top ten. Sequencing was performed on blood. The receptors were sampled from a woman aged 30 to 39 with Graves' hyperthyroidism.

The CDR3 here is CASSKTQGADTGELFF. The CDR3 nucleotides are TGCGCCAGCAGCAAAACCCAGGGGGCGGACACCGGGGAGCTGTTTTTT. J is TRBJ2-2 and V is TRBV5-1, with 8 bases aligning to TRBD1. The V gene end was trimmed by 4 bases and the J gene end by 3 bases; junction bases not matched to a gene: 8. The V gene's germline CDR1 is SGHRS and CDR2 YFSETQ. The CDR3 loop spans 16 amino acids.

In this sample, this clonotype turned up a few times. V and J are TRBV30 and TRBJ1-3; perhaps TRBD1 as D (6 bases). V lost 2 bases to trimming and J lost 0 bases, with 26 bases between them. The CDR3 spans 20 residues. Germline CDR1 is GTSNPN and CDR2 is SVGIG (reference sequence). This CDR3 is CAWSTVGGGGVFASGNTIYF. CDR3 nucleotides: TGTGCCTGGAGTACCGTCGGGGGCGGGGGTGTGTTTGCCTCTGGAAACACCATATATTTT.

This chain uses TRBV25-1 with TRBJ2-7; 7 bases are a match to TRBD2. CDR1 is MGHDK and CDR2 is SYGVNS in the germline V gene. This CDR3 contains 15 residues. V lost 3 bases and J lost 6; bases outside the gene matches: 11. Written as DNA, the CDR3 is TGTGCCAGCAGTGAGGGCGGGAGATTTCTGTCCGAGCAGTACTTC. Translation: CASSEGGRFLSEQYF.

This clonotype was counted ten times or more. The V gene is TRBV3-1, the J gene TRBJ1-1; TRBD1 matches 8 bases. The junction had 5 bases not matched to a gene; V was cut back by 0 bases and J by 2 bases. The CDR3 has 16 amino acids. Germline V gives CDR1 LGHDT, CDR2 YNNKEL (reference sequence). CDR3 in DNA: TGTGCCAGCAGCCAAGACAGGGGGCGTAGCAACACTGAAGCTTTCTTT. Protein: CASSQDRGRSNTEAFF.

The rearrangement links TRBV29-1 to TRBJ1-1; D unclear. Germline V gene data show CDR1 as SQVTM and CDR2 as ANQGSEA. The CDR3 extends over 13 amino acids. Trimming stripped 4 bases from V and 1 base from J, with 10 bases between. CDR3: CSVAQQGNTEAFF. CDR3 nucleotides: TGCAGCGTTGCCCAACAAGGGAACACTGAAGCTTTCTTT. Combining the CDR3 with reference TRBV29-1 and TRBJ1-1 gives the whole variable domain SAVISQKPSRDICQRGTSLTIQCQVDSQVTMMFWYRQQPGQSLTLIATANQGSEATYESGFVIDKFPISRPNLTFSTLTVSNMSPEDSSIYLCSVAQQGNTEAFFGQGTRLTVV.

The genes are TRBV29-1 and TRBJ1-2; D may be TRBD1 (6 bases). This CDR3 region has 16 residues. V was trimmed by 5 bases and J by 0 bases, leaving 19 bases between them. Germline CDR1 and CDR2: SQVTM and ANQGSEA. The CDR3 nucleotides are TGCAGCGTTCTAAAGATGGAATGGACAGCTAACTATGGCTACACCTTC. Its protein product is CSVLKMEWTANYGYTF.

This clonotype was seen once. Given a much more abundant clone one base away, this may be a read error. This chain connects TRBV6-1 to TRBJ1-2; TRBD1 is a possible D gene (6 bases). The germline V gene encodes CDR1 MNHNS and CDR2 SASEGT. This CDR3 region has 15 residues. CDR3 coding DNA: TGTGCCAGCGGTGAAGTAGGGGGAACCAACTATGGCTACACCTTC. Amino acid sequence: CASGEVGGTNYGYTF.

With respect to this clonotype: Since a much larger clone is just one base distant, this may be a read error. The chain links TRBV6-2 or TRBV6-3 to TRBJ2-1; D gene uncertain. Germline values: CDR1 MNHEY, CDR2 SVGEGT. This CDR3 spans 13 amino acids. For the CDR3, the DNA is TGTGCCAGCGGTTACTCTGATTACAATGAGCAGTTCTTC. Protein sequence: CASGYSDYNEQFF.

This chain links TRBV28 with TRBJ2-5; TRBD1 might be the D (7 bases). This CDR3 comprises 14 residues. In germline, CDR1 is MDHEN, CDR2 SYDVKM. Trimming pared 7 bases from V and 4 bases from J, leaving 16 bases between. The CDR3 DNA reads as TGTGCCAGCAATTTTAGGGGGCGGGGAGAGACCCAGTACTTC. Its protein product is CASNFRGRGETQYF.

This clonotype was seen at least ten times. This chain connects TRBV11-2 to TRBJ2-3; 8 positions agree with TRBD2. This CDR3 comprises 16 residues. Trimming removed 4 bases from V and 0 bases from J; junction bases left unmatched: 6. Per germline, CDR1 SGHAT and CDR2 FQNNGV. CDR3 loop: CASSSQLAASTDTQYF. For the CDR3, the DNA is TGTGCCAGCAGCTCGCAACTAGCGGCTAGCACAGATACGCAGTATTTT.

Many counts were recorded for this clonotype. The V gene is TRBV7-8, the J gene TRBJ2-6; D uncertain. Germline V lookup: CDR1 SGHVS, CDR2 FQNEAQ. This CDR3 has 17 amino acids. Deletions cut 1 base from V and 4 bases from J, with 14 bases between. CDR3 coding DNA: TGTGCCAGCAGCTTAGAACCGGCTCCCAAGGGGGCCAACGTCCTGACTTTC. Encoded protein: CASSLEPAPKGANVLTF.

This chain connects TRBV20-1 to TRBJ2-7; D call uncertain. CDR3 size: 13 residues. V lost 5 bases and J 0 bases, leaving 11 bases between the germline ends. Per germline, CDR1 DFQATT and CDR2 SNEGSKA (reference sequence). The CDR3 nucleotides read TGCAGTGCTGGTATCCCGGGCTCCTACGAGCAGTACTTC. It specifies CSAGIPGSYEQYF.

This clonotype was counted ten times or more. The chain uses TRBV6-1 and TRBJ1-4; D is unclear. Germline assignment: CDR1 MNHNS and CDR2 SASEGT. The length of the CDR3 is 14 residues. V lost 5 bases, J lost 2 bases, and 9 bases lay in between. The CDR3 loop is CASSLSGTNEKLFF. As DNA, the CDR3 is TGTGCCAGCAGTTTAAGCGGGACTAATGAAAAACTGTTTTTT.

The chain employs TRBV12-5 and TRBJ1-2, with a weak D call TRBD1 (5 bases). Germline V gene lookup returns CDR1 LGHNT and CDR2 FRNRAP. Trimming stripped 4 bases from V and 8 bases from J, with 11 bases between. The CDR3 is 12 amino acids. CDR3 in DNA: TGTGCTAGTGGTTCCCTACAGGCAGGCTACACCTTC. It yields the protein CASGSLQAGYTF.

This clonotype was detected many times. An end of the junction differs from the germline gene, which may be a read error. The rearrangement joins TRBV18 to TRBJ2-7; weak D call: TRBD1 (6 bases). The CDR3 has 13 amino acids. Germline CDR1 reads KGHSH; CDR2 reads LQKENI. The CDR3 DNA reads as TGTGCCAGCTCACCAACGGACAGCCTACGACCACGTTTC. Translated: CASSPTDSLRPRF. The whole variable domain, remainder taken from reference TRBV18 and TRBJ2-7, is NAGVMQNPRHLVRRRGQEARLRCSPMKGHSHVYWYRQLPEEGLKFMVYLQKENIIDESGMPKERFSAEFPKEGPSILRIQQVVRGDSAAYFCASSPTDSLRPRFGPGTRLTVT.

This clonotype was counted between two and nine times. The chain has TRBV6-1 and TRBJ2-2; the D gene is possibly TRBD2 (6 bases). V was trimmed by 2 bases and J by 6 bases, leaving 13 bases between them. The length of the CDR3 is 15 residues. Germline CDR1 reads MNHNS; CDR2 reads SASEGT. The CDR3, as DNA: TGTGCCAGCAGTGAAAGTGGGGGGTCGGCCGGGGAGCTGTTTTTT. It translates to CASSESGGSAGELFF.

The table lists this clonotype with many counts. The gene calls are TRBV20-1 and TRBJ2-5; 14 nucleotides line up with TRBD2. The V gene end was trimmed by 3 bases and the J gene end by 3 bases; junction bases not matched to a gene: 24. CDR3 length: 22 amino acids. Per germline, CDR1 DFQATT and CDR2 SNEGSKA (reference sequence). The CDR3 sequence: CSASGTSGRFTYIGSTEETQYF. CDR3 bases: TGCAGTGCTAGCGGGACTAGCGGGAGATTTACCTATATCGGATCGACGGAAGAGACCCAGTACTTC.

This clonotype was counted ten times or more. The rearrangement joins TRBV2 to TRBJ1-5; no definite D call. V dropped 8 bases and J dropped 2 bases, with 16 bases sitting between them. The CDR3 spans 15 residues. CDR1 is SNHLY and CDR2 is FYNNEI in the germline V gene. This chain's CDR3 is CASLAKEGGNQPQHF. The CDR3 nucleotides read TGTGCCAGCCTGGCCAAGGAGGGTGGCAATCAGCCCCAGCATTTT.